This T cell receptor beta chain appears in the sequencing data of a study of shared clonotypes between healthy human individuals. Study observations and caveats: Represented genetic and exposure-history diversity was restricted by having few donors.

Worth noting for this clone: Antigen specificity is unknown.

Measured with immunoSEQ multiplex PCR; TCRdb has only the in-frame clones, and not every one. This table has millions of clones, roughly 96% appearing once. The sequence came from a man younger than 35 in good health. Sample: naive CD4+ T cells sorted from blood. The sample's subset: CD45RA+ positively selected.

CDR3 sequence (DNA): TGTGCCAGCACCGTGTTTGGGGGAGACTATAATTCACCCCTCCACTTT. Translated: CASTVFGGDYNSPLHF. V and J are TRBV27 and TRBJ1-6; a possible D gene is TRBD1 (5 bases). Germline V gene data show CDR1 as MNHEY and CDR2 as SMNVEV (reference sequence). CDR3 length: 16 amino acids. Trimming removed 7 bases at V and 3 bases at J, with 16 bases between.